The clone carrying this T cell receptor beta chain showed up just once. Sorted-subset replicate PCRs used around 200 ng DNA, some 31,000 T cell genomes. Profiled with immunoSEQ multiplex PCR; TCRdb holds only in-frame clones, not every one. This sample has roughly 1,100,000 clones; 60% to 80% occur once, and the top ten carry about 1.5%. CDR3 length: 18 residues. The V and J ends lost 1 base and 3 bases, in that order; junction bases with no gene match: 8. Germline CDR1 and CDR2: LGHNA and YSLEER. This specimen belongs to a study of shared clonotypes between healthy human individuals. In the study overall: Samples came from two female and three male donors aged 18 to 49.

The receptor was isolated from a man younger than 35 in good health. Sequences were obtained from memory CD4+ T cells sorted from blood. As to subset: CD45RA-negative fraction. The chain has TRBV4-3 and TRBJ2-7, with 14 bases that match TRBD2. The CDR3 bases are TGCGCCAGCAGCCAAGCCTGGGGGACTAGCGGGAGAGTCTACGAGCAGTACTTC. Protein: CASSQAWGTSGRVYEQYF.